This TCR beta chain is drawn from a study of PD-1 blockade in classical Hodgkin lymphoma. Overall study findings and caveats: Differences between repertoires have undefined causes, possibly disease activity or prior therapy. It was reported that newly diagnosed patients had less baseline TCR diversity than healthy donors. Diversity in CD4+ TCRs, unlike that measured in CD8+ TCRs, had risen significantly by C4D1.

To note about this clone: Antigen specificity is unknown.

The germline V gene has CDR1 LNHNV and CDR2 YYDKDF (reference sequence). V was shortened by 3 bases and J by 12 bases, with 18 bases between the two germline ends. The CDR3 runs 14 residues. Clones were sequenced by immunoSEQ multiplex PCR, and TCRdb holds only the in-frame ones, with some missing. The sample has around 20,000 clones, roughly 80% seen once. Every patient had relapsed following autologous stem cell transplantation, and cohorts differed in brentuximab vedotin exposure. Patients had relapsed/refractory classical Hodgkin lymphoma with complete response, partial response or progressive disease as best response.

The TCR originated in a human donor with classical Hodgkin lymphoma. V and J are TRBV15 and TRBJ2-4; D not certain. Source: peripheral blood mononuclear cells (PBMCs), taken before the second cycle of nivolumab. CDR3 residues: CATSRDQGPTNQYF. The CDR3 coding sequence is TGTGCCACCAGCAGGGACCAAGGGCCCACTAATCAGTACTTC.